This paragraph covers one TCR beta chain sequence. Its antigen is unknown. Base qualities are not recorded, but no much larger clone differs from it by a single base. The CDR1 and CDR2 encoded by the germline V gene are SGHTA and FQGTGA. V lost 6 bases and J lost 3 bases; the stretch between them is 18 bases long. From cysteine to phenylalanine, the CDR3 is 15 amino acids long. Only the CDR3 DNA stays, 45 bases, in frame from base 1. The library relied on 5' RACE. Sequencing was carried out with an Illumina HiSeq 2500. A second roughly 6 to 12 cycle PCR used a sample-barcoded 5' primer and a J-beta primer mix. A unique molecular identifier was introduced onto each TCR beta cDNA molecule by a template-switch 5' adaptor carrying 12 random nucleotides. Each sample yielded at least 3 million CDR3-containing paired-end reads. All of the RNA was converted into first-strand cDNA using the Mint cDNA synthesis kit, with a TRBC-specific oligonucleotide serving as the primer. All cDNA was treated with uracil-DNA glycosylase and then went through a first 18-cycle PCR with the universal primers M1SS and BC2_uni_R. For the original study's pipeline: Each sample was normalized by randomly selecting 1 million high-quality reads, each carrying a distinct molecular identifier. Reads with shared molecular identifiers were discarded instead of being binned into consensus sequences. MiTCR, with a Q25 quality threshold and the strictest error-elimination algorithm, was used for CDR3 identification, clonotype clustering and error correction. A nonparametric unseen species model with Euler transformation was used to estimate lower-bound total TCR beta diversity. TCRdb reprocessed the public reads (quality trimming at Q25 with fastp, clone calling with MiXCR) and kept in-frame beta chains. Duplicate CDR3 protein sequences are folded into a single record with the most common DNA and genes. The V and J calls reflect TCRdb's pipeline rather than the authors' work. The sample table lists approximately 1,000,000 distinct CDR3 sequences, over 35% of them with a count of one. The ten largest account for about 20% of the sample.

Donors were 39 systemically healthy Caucasian individuals from Russia aged 6 to 90 years. Each donor gave 9 to 10 milliliters of peripheral blood, collected into EDTA-treated Vacutainer tubes. Ficoll-Paque density-gradient centrifugation was used to isolate PBMCs, with at least 7 million per sample. Total RNA was extracted from PBMCs with Trizol reagent, with at least 6 micrograms obtained per sample. For every donor, an aliquot of PBMCs went through flow cytometry to measure the percentages of naive CD45RAhigh/CD27high T cells. This entry belongs to a study of blood T cells in healthy people across ages (dated by TCRdb to 2013 to 2016). At the level of the whole study: Template switching captured roughly one uniquely barcoded TCR beta cDNA molecule per two T cells in model experiments. Using deep sequencing normalized with unique cDNA molecular identifiers, the study measured how TCR beta repertoire diversity changes with age. The donors were split into four age groups: young (average around 16 years), middle-aged (nearly 40), aged (approximately 60) and long-lived (82). To avoid experimental bias, donors of different ages were spread randomly across the sequencing lanes. Two additional independent replicas of 1 million unique cDNA reads from the same blood draw were analyzed for two donors (one aged 18 to 29 and one aged 80 or older).

What the research found in general, with its limitations: Compared with the aged group, the long-lived group had more naive CD4+ T cells, fewer expanded clones and increased TCR diversity, a pattern suggesting age selection. Estimates of total diversity from one million sequenced T cells were regarded as lower bounds and underestimates. Donor CMV infection status was unknown, potentially confounding age-related changes in expanded clonotypes. Observed TCR beta diversity per million T cells fell roughly linearly with age, and a significant reduction was already apparent by age roughly 40. Observed TCR beta diversity correlated strongly with the percentage of naive T cells measured by flow cytometry. Since profiling was done on bulk unsorted PBMCs, naive and antigen-experienced compartments could not be conclusively compared.

This receptor was identified in a woman aged 55-75 years in good health. Material for sequencing was blood. This sequence uses TRBV7-3 and TRBJ2-7, with an unclear D gene assignment. The DNA sequence reads TGTGCCAGCAGTCCAGGCGTAGGGCAAATCTACGAGCAGTACTTC. It encodes CASSPGVGQIYEQYF.